These 28 T cell receptor beta chains were all obtained from the same sample, sequenced in a study of T cell repertoires in ileal Crohn's disease. Time point specified: neoterminal ileum biopsy at postoperative endoscopy, about 6 months after surgery. Some clones are missing from TCRdb's copy, which holds only in-frame ones; the method was immunoSEQ multiplex PCR. The sample contains 10,000 or so clones, 70% to 80% of which appear only once. Sequences were obtained from ileal tissue. These receptors were collected from an adult with Crohn's disease.

V usage is TRBV7-9 and J usage is TRBJ1-6; D might be TRBD1 (5 bases). V was cut by 1 base and J by 5 bases, with 9 bases left in between. Per the germline V gene, CDR1 is SEHNR and CDR2 is FQNEAQ (reference sequence). This CDR3 spans 15 amino acids. The CDR3 loop is CASSLGQGDNSPLHF. The CDR3 DNA reads as TGTGCCAGCAGCTTAGGACAAGGGGATAATTCACCCCTCCACTTT. Complete variable domain (other parts from reference TRBV7-9 and TRBJ1-6): DTGVSQNPRHKITKRGQNVTFRCDPISEHNRLYWYRQTLGQGPEFLTYFQNEAQLEKSRLLSDRFSAERPKGSFSTLEIQRTEQGDSAMYLCASSLGQGDNSPLHFGNGTRLTVT.

The chain joins TRBV2 to TRBJ2-3, with 8 bases identical to TRBD2. This CDR3 comprises 15 residues. V lost 6 bases and J lost 6; bases outside the gene matches: 11. From germline, CDR1 is SNHLY and CDR2 FYNNEI. The CDR3 region is CASSPGGTRYDTQYF. CDR3 DNA: TGTGCCAGCAGCCCCGGGGGGACTAGGTACGATACGCAGTATTTT.

The V gene is TRBV6-6, the J gene TRBJ2-4; 7 nucleotides match TRBD1. This CDR3 is built from 13 residues. With 6 bases clipped from V and 6 bases from J, the junction kept 5 bases outside the gene matches. CDR1 and CDR2 from the germline V gene are MNHNY and SVGAGI (reference sequence). The CDR3 sequence is CASSTGTANIQYF. Here the CDR3 DNA reads TGTGCCAGCAGCACAGGGACAGCAAACATTCAGTACTTC.

The V call is TRBV30, the J call TRBJ1-2; possibly TRBD1 for D (5 bases). This CDR3 is built from 17 residues. Looked up from germline, CDR1 is GTSNPN and CDR2 is SVGIG (reference sequence). The V and J ends lost 5 bases and 0 bases respectively, with 22 bases between them. The DNA of the CDR3 is TGTGCCTGGGGCCCACGGAGACAGTTCTCTCCTAACTATGGCTACACCTTC. Protein: CAWGPRRQFSPNYGYTF.

The chain combines TRBV5-4 with TRBJ2-1, with D hard to call. Germline V gene lookup returns CDR1 SGHNT and CDR2 YYREEE (reference sequence). This CDR3 region has 13 residues. Trimming took off 0 bases at V and 7 bases at J, with 8 bases between the two ends. CDR3 nucleotide sequence: TGTGCCAGCAGCTTGGACAGATTAAATGAGCAGTTCTTC. This encodes CASSLDRLNEQFF.

V gene TRBV6-5 combines with J gene TRBJ1-2; TRBD1 matches 7 bases. V lost 7 bases and J lost 8; bases outside the gene matches: 13. The CDR3 consists of 14 residues. Germline V CDR1 and CDR2: MNHEY, SVGAGI. The CDR3 spells CASKAGTANSGYTF. The CDR3, as DNA: TGTGCCAGCAAAGCCGGGACAGCGAACTCGGGCTACACCTTC.

J is TRBJ2-1 and V is TRBV19; 14 bases line up with TRBD2. V was clipped by 4 bases and J by 8 bases; unmatched bases: 7. Germline V gives CDR1 LNHDA, CDR2 SQIVND (reference sequence). This CDR3 spans 16 amino acids. CDR3 protein: CASSRRPGLAGDEQFF. CDR3 in DNA: TGTGCCAGTAGTAGAAGGCCGGGACTAGCGGGGGATGAGCAGTTCTTC.

The chain joins TRBV29-1 to TRBJ1-4; 12 bases are a match to TRBD1. The CDR3 length is 15 residues. Germline CDR1 SQVTM, CDR2 ANQGSEA. With 6 bases clipped from V and 4 bases from J, the junction kept 6 bases outside the gene matches. CDR3 sequence reads: CSVGTGGAYNEKLFF. The CDR3 DNA sequence: TGCAGCGTAGGGACAGGGGGCGCCTATAATGAAAAACTGTTTTTT.

J is TRBJ1-1 and V is TRBV7-3; D uncertain. V gave up 3 bases and J gave up 7 bases, with 18 bases separating them. Germline V gene data show CDR1 as SGHTA and CDR2 as FQGTGA. There are 15 residues in the CDR3. The CDR3 reads CASSLGLGQQGEAFF. CDR3 DNA sequence: TGTGCCAGCAGCTTGGGCTTAGGTCAACAAGGTGAAGCTTTCTTT.

The rearrangement joins TRBV5-6 to TRBJ2-5; 14 nucleotides line up with TRBD2. Trimming at V came to 4 bases and at J to 4 bases, leaving 6 bases not matched to a gene. Germline CDR1 reads SGHDT; CDR2 reads YYEEEE. The CDR3 has 16 amino acids. CDR3 coding DNA: TGTGCCAGCAGCCCGACTAGCGGGAGGGCGCGAGAGACCCAGTACTTC. It encodes CASSPTSGRARETQYF.

The chain couples TRBV5-1 to TRBJ1-4; 7 bases map to TRBD1. Germline assignment: CDR1 SGHRS and CDR2 YFSETQ. Trimming cost V 4 bases and J 6 bases; bases outside gene matches: 6. The CDR3 spans 14 residues. CDR3 in amino acids: CASSPSDRDEKLFF. The CDR3 coding sequence is TGCGCCAGCAGCCCGAGCGACAGGGATGAAAAACTGTTTTTT.

This clone was seen once. The rearrangement joins TRBV6-6 to TRBJ1-2; D gene unclear. Germline loops: CDR1 MNHNY, CDR2 SVGAGI (reference sequence). CDR3 size: 12 residues. V lost 10 bases and J 4 bases, leaving 13 bases between the germline ends. The DNA for the CDR3 is TGTGCCACCGATTCGACTGGCTATGGCTACACCTTC. Protein sequence: CATDSTGYGYTF.

V gene TRBV10-1 combines with J gene TRBJ2-7; 7 bases agree with TRBD2. CDR3 size: 16 residues. The J segment lost 1 base and the V segment lost 8 bases, leaving 14 bases of the junction unmatched. The germline V gene encodes CDR1 WNHNN and CDR2 SYGVQD (reference sequence). CDR3 DNA sequence: TGCGCCAGCGGGGGGGTTCGGCTAACGATGTCCTACGAGCAGTACTTC. The encoded protein is CASGGVRLTMSYEQYF.

V is TRBV6-1 and J is TRBJ2-3; a weak D match, TRBD2 (5 bases). CDR1 is MNHNS and CDR2 is SASEGT in the germline V gene. Trimming took off 2 bases at V and 4 bases at J, with 13 bases between the two ends. CDR3 length: 15 amino acids. DNA for the CDR3: TGTGCCAGCAGTGAAAGGCCGGAGGCCGCAGATACGCAGTATTTT. Translation: CASSERPEAADTQYF.

The chain has TRBV19 and TRBJ1-4, with 7 bases aligning to TRBD1. The CDR3 runs 12 residues. From germline, CDR1 is LNHDA and CDR2 SQIVND (reference sequence). V lost 6 bases, J lost 7 bases, and 2 bases stayed unmatched. The DNA for the CDR3 is TGTGCCAGTAGCGACAGGGTTGAAAAACTGTTTTTT. The encoded protein is CASSDRVEKLFF.

This chain uses TRBV6-5 with TRBJ2-7; D unclear. This CDR3 is built from 13 residues. V lost 6 bases to trimming and J lost 6 bases, with 15 bases between them. Germline values: CDR1 MNHEY, CDR2 SVGAGI. This chain's CDR3 is CASSPSVTGEQYF. The CDR3, as DNA: TGTGCCAGCAGCCCCTCGGTGACGGGCGAGCAGTACTTC.

This chain connects TRBV21-1 to TRBJ2-6; whether TRBD2, the table's D call, matches the DNA was not checked. TRBV21-1 is an annotated pseudogene. The CDR3 is made up of 20 amino acids. CDR3: CASSRRGGQVGLSGANVLTF. CDR3 sequence (DNA): TGTGCCAGCAGCAGGCGGGGGGGACAGGTCGGCCTCTCTGGGGCCAACGTCCTGACTTTC.

This chain uses TRBV9 with TRBJ2-1, with 7 bases lining up with TRBD2. CDR3 size: 13 residues. Trimming took 0 bases from V and 8 from J; bases not matched to a gene: 2. CDR1 SGDLS and CDR2 YYNGEE come from the germline V gene. The CDR3 sequence: CASSVGLADEQFF. The CDR3 nucleotides are TGTGCCAGCAGCGTAGGACTAGCCGATGAGCAGTTCTTC.

V gene TRBV4-2 combines with J gene TRBJ2-1; 9 bases align to TRBD2. Germline V gene lookup returns CDR1 LGHNA and CDR2 YNFKEQ. CDR3 length: 16 residues. Losses at the gene ends were 1 base for V and 6 bases for J; bases not matched to a gene: 7. This CDR3 reads CASSQVWRGGPNEQFF. In nucleotides, the CDR3 is TGTGCCAGCAGCCAAGTATGGCGGGGGGGCCCCAATGAGCAGTTCTTC.

J is TRBJ2-3 and V is TRBV18; D remains ambiguous. This CDR3 comprises 14 residues. CDR1 and CDR2 (germline): KGHSH, LQKENI. Deletions cut 0 bases from V and 4 bases from J, with 8 bases between. CDR3 residues: CASSPPAGADTQYF. The CDR3 nucleotides are TGTGCCAGCTCACCACCGGCCGGAGCAGATACGCAGTATTTT.

The V and J genes are TRBV18 and TRBJ2-1, with D perhaps matching TRBD1 (5 bases). The CDR3 is made up of 15 amino acids. Germline V CDR1 and CDR2: KGHSH, LQKENI. The V and J ends lost 3 bases and 5 bases respectively, with 14 bases between them. The CDR3 sequence is CASSPQSARDNEQFF. CDR3 sequence (DNA): TGTGCCAGCTCACCGCAATCAGCCAGGGACAATGAGCAGTTCTTC.

By proportion, this clone is large. This chain connects TRBV4-2 to TRBJ1-2; D is uncertain. This CDR3 spans 13 amino acids. Germline V gives CDR1 LGHNA, CDR2 YNFKEQ. Trimming stripped 4 bases from V and 2 bases from J, with 8 bases between. The CDR3 sequence is CASSREVNYGYTF. The CDR3 coding sequence is TGTGCCAGCAGCCGGGAGGTAAACTATGGCTACACCTTC.

The chain recombines TRBV6-5 with TRBJ2-3; 11 nucleotides agree with TRBD2. Germline V lookup: CDR1 MNHEY, CDR2 SVGAGI. Germline trimming cut 3 bases from V and 4 bases from J; bases unmatched to any gene: 0. The CDR3 is 14 residues long. The CDR3 DNA is TGTGCCAGCAGTTATAGCGGGAGGGCAGATACGCAGTATTTT. Translation: CASSYSGRADTQYF.

This chain uses TRBV19 with TRBJ2-2; 7 bases are shared with TRBD1. Germline V gives CDR1 LNHDA, CDR2 SQIVND (reference sequence). V shed 5 bases and J 4 bases; nucleotides not matched to a gene: 7. CDR3 size: 15 residues. The DNA of the CDR3 is TGTGCCAGTAGTCCGGGACAGCTGGTCACCGGGGAGCTGTTTTTT. Translating gives CASSPGQLVTGELFF.

The chain has TRBV6-4 and TRBJ1-2, with D uncertain. Germline V gives CDR1 MRHNA, CDR2 SNTAGT. The ends were cut back, 2 bases at V and 4 bases at J, with 17 bases in the middle. The CDR3 consists of 16 residues. The CDR3 is CASSDTPQTPLYGYTF. DNA of the CDR3: TGTGCCAGCAGTGACACCCCGCAGACACCCCTCTATGGCTACACCTTC.

The CDR3 DNA reads TGTGCCAGCTCACAACGGGGTTCCGAGCTGTTTTTT. Translated, it gives CASSQRGSELFF. The chain joins TRBV18 to TRBJ2-2; tentatively, D is TRBD2 (5 bases). Trimming took 4 bases from V and 11 from J, leaving 11 bases between them. This CDR3 region has 12 residues. Germline CDR1 is KGHSH and CDR2 is LQKENI.

This rearrangement joins TRBV6-1 to TRBJ2-7; TRBD1 is a possible D gene (6 bases). V lost 2 bases and J 1 base, leaving 15 bases between the germline ends. Germline V gene lookup returns CDR1 MNHNS and CDR2 SASEGT. The CDR3 spans 16 residues. The CDR3 here is CASSEMSPDSSYEQYF. Written as DNA, the CDR3 is TGTGCCAGCAGTGAAATGTCTCCGGACAGTTCCTACGAGCAGTACTTC.

The rearrangement joins TRBV5-1 to TRBJ1-3, with 7 bases fitting TRBD1. V lost 5 bases and J lost 2; bases outside the gene matches: 7. Looked up from germline, CDR1 is SGHRS and CDR2 is YFSETQ. The CDR3 length is 15 residues. The chain's CDR3 is CASRDPGQPGNTIYF. The CDR3 DNA reads TGCGCCAGCAGGGACCCGGGACAGCCTGGAAACACCATATATTTT.